In its sample, the clone carrying this T cell receptor beta chain was seen once. This CDR3 has 15 residues. Trimming shortened V by 7 bases and J by 4 bases, and 19 bases separated the two germline ends. The V gene's germline CDR1 is MDHEN and CDR2 SYDVKM. The data are from a study of blood T cell repertoires in COVID-19. Across the whole study: The United States, Italy and Spain supplied acute and convalescent COVID-19 samples. PBMCs, B-cell-depleted T cells, or T cells provided the cDNA or gDNA that made up the material.

Assay: immunoSEQ multiplex PCR; the TCRdb copy retains only in-frame clones and omits some. Of roughly 110,000 clones listed, about 87% are singletons. What was sequenced was peripheral blood. The sequence was obtained from a man over 45 with active or convalescent COVID-19. This chain uses TRBV28 with TRBJ1-2; the D gene is possibly TRBD1 (5 bases). CDR3 sequence reads: CASIIDRTHLYGYTF. The CDR3 DNA sequence: TGTGCCAGCATCATTGATCGGACACATCTCTATGGCTACACCTTC.